The 13 T cell receptor beta chains below all came from one sample that was sequenced in a study of regulatory T cells in long-lasting Graves disease. Time point given: newly diagnosed GD, antithyroid drugs for less than 3 months. Generation of the TCR library employed RNA extracted from PBMCs. iRepertoire HTBI primers and Arm-PCR of CDR3 regions built TCR beta libraries. TCRdb re-analysed the multiplex PCR reads in MiXCR, keeping a single row per CDR3 protein. Of 400,000 to 500,000 distinct CDR3 sequences in the sample, over 15% were seen once. These sequences were also reported in another study, on T cells in Graves' hyperthyroidism and ophthalmopathy.

Sequences were derived from peripheral blood mononuclear cells (PBMCs), sampled at new diagnosis, from a patient treated with antithyroid drugs. Receptors were obtained from a woman aged 30 to 39 with Graves disease.

This clonotype was counted many times. The V call is TRBV20-1, the J call TRBJ2-7; D possibly corresponds to TRBD2 (6 bases). From germline, CDR1 is DFQATT and CDR2 SNEGSKA (reference sequence). V lost 5 bases to trimming and J lost 5 bases, with 13 bases between them. The CDR3 length is 12 residues. The CDR3 loop is CSAPPGAHEQYF. The CDR3 DNA follows: TGCAGTGCTCCGCCGGGAGCCCACGAGCAGTACTTC.

This clonotype occurred many times. The chain recombines TRBV27 with TRBJ2-3, with D possibly TRBD2 on 6 matching bases. Germline CDR1 MNHEY, CDR2 SMNVEV (reference sequence). V lost 8 bases and J lost 0, with 12 bases in between. The CDR3 covers 14 residues. The CDR3: CASVGTHSTDTQYF. The CDR3 DNA is TGTGCCAGCGTAGGGACTCATAGCACAGATACGCAGTATTTT.

A note on this clonotype: A much larger clone sits a single nucleotide away, making a read error possible. V and J are TRBV20-1 and TRBJ1-1, with D perhaps TRBD1 (5 bases). The germline V gene has CDR1 DFQATT and CDR2 SNEGSKA (reference sequence). CDR3 length equals 19 residues. DNA for the CDR3: TGCGGTGCTAGAGGGGTTTTCGGACGCTCGACCGGAACGGGCACTGAAGCTTTCTTT. This gives the protein CGARGVFGRSTGTGTEAFF.

The table lists this clonotype with a few counts. The rearrangement links TRBV24-1 to TRBJ2-2; D is possibly TRBD1 (5 bases). The germline CDR1 and CDR2 sequences are KGHDR and SFDVKD. This CDR3 spans 14 amino acids. Trimming stripped 3 bases from V and 6 bases from J, with 10 bases between. The CDR3 region is CATSDAGQAGELFF. The CDR3 DNA reads TGTGCCACCAGTGATGCAGGGCAGGCCGGGGAGCTGTTTTTT.

The chain has TRBV4-1 and TRBJ1-5, with D perhaps TRBD1 (6 bases). The germline CDR1 and CDR2 sequences are MGHRA and YSYEKL. Trimming stripped 4 bases from V and 8 bases from J, with 15 bases between. CDR3 length: 14 amino acids. The CDR3 protein is CASSREGGSEPQHF. As DNA, the CDR3 is TGCGCCAGCAGCCGGGAGGGGGGGTCTGAGCCCCAGCATTTT.

V usage is TRBV20-1 and J usage is TRBJ1-1; maybe TRBD1 (5 bases). The V end was cut by 6 bases, the J end by 2 bases, with 16 bases between. The length of the CDR3 is 14 residues. From germline, CDR1 is DFQATT and CDR2 SNEGSKA (reference sequence). CDR3 bases: TGCAGTGCCCAAGAGTTGGGGGGAAACACTGAAGCTTTCTTT. Protein sequence: CSAQELGGNTEAFF.

In its sample, this clonotype was seen many times. The rearrangement uses TRBV15 and TRBJ2-1; no reliable D call. Germline V lookup: CDR1 LNHNV, CDR2 YYDKDF (reference sequence). This CDR3 is 14 amino acids long. V dropped 0 bases and J dropped 11 bases, with 14 bases sitting between them. CDR3 sequence (DNA): TGTGCCACCAGCAGAGAGTCCCTGCGCGAGCAGCAGTTCTTC. It is translated as CATSRESLREQQFF.

There are many counts of this clonotype. This chain connects TRBV28 to TRBJ1-1; D call uncertain. This CDR3 has 14 residues. Germline V gives CDR1 MDHEN, CDR2 SYDVKM. The V gene lost 9 bases and the J gene lost 5 bases, with 19 bases spanning the gap. The CDR3: CASGNDGPRTEAFF. Written as DNA, the CDR3 is TGTGCCAGTGGGAACGACGGACCGAGGACTGAAGCTTTCTTT. Full variable domain (outside the CDR3, taken from reference TRBV28 and TRBJ1-1): DVKVTQSSRYLVKRTGEKVFLECVQDMDHENMFWYRQDPGLGLRLIYFSYDVKMKEKGDIPEGYSVSREKKERFSLILESASTNQTSMYLCASGNDGPRTEAFFGQGTRLTVV.

In this sample, this clonotype turned up a few times. This chain connects TRBV28 to TRBJ2-3; 13 nucleotides match TRBD2. Germline CDR1 is MDHEN and CDR2 is SYDVKM. Trimming took 4 bases from V and 0 from J; bases not matched to a gene: 19. There are 22 residues in the CDR3. The CDR3 spells CASSWTSGSGPLGPSSTDTQYF. DNA for the CDR3: TGTGCCAGCAGTTGGACTAGCGGGAGTGGGCCCTTGGGGCCTTCTAGCACAGATACGCAGTATTTT.

The rearrangement joins TRBV14 to TRBJ2-4, with D perhaps being TRBD1 or TRBD2 (6 bases each). The CDR3 covers 19 residues. Trimming removed 0 bases from V and 0 bases from J, with 18 bases in between. Germline loops: CDR1 SGHDN, CDR2 FVKESK. The DNA of the CDR3 is TGTGCCAGCAGCCAAGATCACGCGGGACATCGACTAGCCAAAAACATTCAGTACTTC. Amino acids: CASSQDHAGHRLAKNIQYF.

This clonotype showed up many times. This chain uses TRBV20-1 with TRBJ1-5; 7 nucleotides line up with TRBD1. From germline, CDR1 is DFQATT and CDR2 SNEGSKA (reference sequence). The CDR3 is made up of 13 amino acids. V shed 4 bases, J shed 4 bases, and the junction held 4 bases outside the gene matches. The DNA for the CDR3 is TGCAGTGCTACAAAGGACAGGAATCAGCCCCAGCATTTT. This codes for CSATKDRNQPQHF.

This clonotype was detected ten times or more. The DNA of the CDR3 is TGCAGTGCGAGCAGCGGTTACAATGAGCAGTTCTTC. Residues: CSASSGYNEQFF. V usage is TRBV20-1 and J usage is TRBJ2-1, with D perhaps matching TRBD2 (5 bases). Germline assignment: CDR1 DFQATT and CDR2 SNEGSKA (reference sequence). This CDR3 is built from 12 residues. V was shortened by 6 bases and J by 4 bases, with 10 bases between the two germline ends.

The sample holds many counts of this clonotype. The chain recombines TRBV6-2 or TRBV6-3 with TRBJ2-7; no clear D. Germline CDR1 is MNHEY and CDR2 is SVGEGT. V was cut by 0 bases and J by 10 bases, with 10 bases left in between. This CDR3 is built from 12 residues. CDR3 sequence (DNA): TGTGCCAGCAGTTACTCGATTGAGACACAGTACTTC. The encoded protein is CASSYSIETQYF.